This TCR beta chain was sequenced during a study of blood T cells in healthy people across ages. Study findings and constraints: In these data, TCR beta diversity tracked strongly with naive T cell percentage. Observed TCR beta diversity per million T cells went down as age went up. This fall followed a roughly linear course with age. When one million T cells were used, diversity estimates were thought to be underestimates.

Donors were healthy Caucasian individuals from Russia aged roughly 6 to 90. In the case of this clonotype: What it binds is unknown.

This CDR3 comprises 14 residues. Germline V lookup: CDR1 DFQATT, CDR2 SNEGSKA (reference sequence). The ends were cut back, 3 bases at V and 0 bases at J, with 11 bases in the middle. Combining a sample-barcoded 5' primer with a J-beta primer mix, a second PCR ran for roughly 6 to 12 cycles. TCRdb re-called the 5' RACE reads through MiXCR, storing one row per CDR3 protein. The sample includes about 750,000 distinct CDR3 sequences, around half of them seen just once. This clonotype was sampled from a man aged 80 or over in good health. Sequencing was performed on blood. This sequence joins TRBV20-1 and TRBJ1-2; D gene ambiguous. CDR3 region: CSAREGRANYGYTF. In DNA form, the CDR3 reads TGCAGTGCTAGGGAGGGAAGGGCTAACTATGGCTACACCTTC.